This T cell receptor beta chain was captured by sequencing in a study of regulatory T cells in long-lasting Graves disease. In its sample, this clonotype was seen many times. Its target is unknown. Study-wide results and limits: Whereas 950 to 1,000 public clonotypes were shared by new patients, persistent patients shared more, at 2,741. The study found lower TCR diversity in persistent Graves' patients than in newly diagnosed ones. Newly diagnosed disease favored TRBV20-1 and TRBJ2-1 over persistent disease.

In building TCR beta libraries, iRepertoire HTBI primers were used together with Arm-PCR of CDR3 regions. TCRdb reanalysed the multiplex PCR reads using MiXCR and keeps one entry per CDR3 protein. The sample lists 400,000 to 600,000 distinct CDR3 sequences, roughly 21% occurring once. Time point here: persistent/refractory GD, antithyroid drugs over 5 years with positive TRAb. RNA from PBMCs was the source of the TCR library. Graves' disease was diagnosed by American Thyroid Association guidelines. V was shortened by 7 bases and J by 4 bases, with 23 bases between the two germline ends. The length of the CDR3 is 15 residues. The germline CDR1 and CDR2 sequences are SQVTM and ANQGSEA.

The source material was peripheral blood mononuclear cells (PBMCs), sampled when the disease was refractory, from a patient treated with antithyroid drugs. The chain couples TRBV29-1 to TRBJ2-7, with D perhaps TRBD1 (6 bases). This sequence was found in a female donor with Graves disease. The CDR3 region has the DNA TGCAGCGCAGTGGACAGTTTAGGATGGGGTTACGAGCAGTACTTC. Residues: CSAVDSLGWGYEQYF.